What follows are 21 T cell receptor beta chains derived from one specimen sequenced in a study of somatic mutations in cytotoxic T cells in rheumatoid arthritis. Produced via immunoSEQ multiplex PCR; TCRdb's table is partial and in-frame only. Among approximately 11,000 clones listed, just under 85% were seen once. Specimen: CD8+ T cells sorted from blood. All receptors derive from a woman aged 55-69 years with rheumatoid arthritis.

The CDR3 coding sequence is TGTGCCAGCAGCTCCCGGACTAGCGGATCTTGGGGCACAGATACGCAGTATTTT. This sequence encodes CASSSRTSGSWGTDTQYF. The gene calls are TRBV13 and TRBJ2-3; TRBD2 aligns across 10 bases. CDR1 and CDR2 (germline): PRHDT, FYEKMQ (reference sequence). This CDR3 comprises 18 residues. V lost 4 bases, J lost 1 base, and 11 bases stayed unmatched. Using reference TRBV13 and TRBJ2-3 for the parts outside the CDR3, the full variable domain is AAGVIQSPRHLIKEKRETATLKCYPIPRHDTVYWYQQGPGQDPQFLISFYEKMQSDKGSIPDRFSAQQFSDYHSELNMSSLELGDSALYFCASSSRTSGSWGTDTQYFGPGTRLTVL.

With respect to this clone: This CDR3 fails to terminate in the conserved phenylalanine or tryptophan, so it likely reflects a read error. This chain uses TRBV15 with TRBJ1-2; 9 nucleotides line up with TRBD1. After removal of 6 bases from V and 3 bases from J, the junction contained 5 bases not matched to a gene. The CDR3 totals 14 residues. Germline V gene sequence: CDR1 LNHNV, CDR2 YYDKDF (reference sequence). Here the CDR3 reads CATRGDRAYYGYTS. In DNA form, the CDR3 reads TGTGCCACCAGGGGGGACAGGGCGTACTATGGCTACACCTCC.

V usage is TRBV27 and J usage is TRBJ1-1, with 8 bases aligning to TRBD1. This CDR3 has 12 residues. The V and J ends lost 8 bases and 4 bases, in that order; junction bases with no gene match: 3. CDR1 is MNHEY and CDR2 is SMNVEV in the germline V gene (reference sequence). The CDR3 region has the DNA TGTGCCAGCCGGACAGGGCCCACTGAAGCTTTCTTT. Amino acids: CASRTGPTEAFF.

Comments on this clone: Sequence at one end of the junction differs from germline and may be a read error. This chain uses TRBV7-6 with TRBJ1-1, with D possibly being TRBD1 (6 bases). The CDR3 loop spans 15 amino acids. Germline-derived CDR1 and CDR2 are SGHVS and FNYEAQ. CDR3 nucleotide sequence: TGTGCCAGCACCTTAGGGCCAGGGGCGGACACTGAAGCTTTCTTT. Translating it yields CASTLGPGADTEAFF.

The CDR3 region is CASSFRGTGFNYGYTF. Here the CDR3 DNA reads TGTGCCAGCAGCTTCCGGGGGACAGGCTTTAACTATGGCTACACCTTC. The chain links TRBV5-4 to TRBJ1-2; 8 positions match TRBD1. The CDR3 is made up of 16 amino acids. Germline V gene lookup returns CDR1 SGHNT and CDR2 YYREEE (reference sequence). V shed 2 bases and J 1 base; nucleotides not matched to a gene: 7.

This chain joins TRBV29-1 and TRBJ2-7; D perhaps matches TRBD2 (5 bases). The CDR3 sequence is 13 residues long. Germline V CDR1 and CDR2: SQVTM, ANQGSEA. V was pared by 3 bases and J by 0 bases, with 9 bases between. The CDR3 protein is CSVETGSSYEQYF. DNA for the CDR3: TGCAGCGTTGAGACGGGGAGCTCCTACGAGCAGTACTTC.

This chain joins TRBV4-1 and TRBJ2-5; 7 bases are shared with TRBD1. CDR3 size: 15 residues. V lost 3 bases to trimming and J lost 8 bases; unmatched junction nucleotides: 12. CDR1 and CDR2 from the germline V gene are MGHRA and YSYEKL. CDR3: CASSQGDREEGTQYF. CDR3 DNA: TGCGCCAGCAGCCAGGGTGACAGGGAAGAAGGAACCCAGTACTTC.

The gene calls are TRBV2 and TRBJ2-2, with 8 nucleotides matching TRBD2. Germline V gives CDR1 SNHLY, CDR2 FYNNEI. This CDR3 region has 15 residues. V lost 2 bases, J lost 3 bases, and 2 bases stayed unmatched. The CDR3 reads CASSEWREDTGELFF. The CDR3 DNA reads as TGTGCCAGCAGTGAATGGCGGGAGGACACCGGGGAGCTGTTTTTT.

This clone was recorded only once. This rearrangement joins TRBV2 to TRBJ2-7; TRBD1 agrees at 7 bases. V dropped 2 bases and J dropped 4; count of bases not matched to a gene: 8. CDR3 size: 15 residues. From germline, CDR1 is SNHLY and CDR2 FYNNEI. The CDR3 reads CASSESGTAMYEQYF. DNA for the CDR3: TGTGCCAGCAGTGAATCCGGGACAGCGATGTACGAGCAGTACTTC. The full variable domain, rest sourced from reference TRBV2 and TRBJ2-7, is EPEVTQTPSHQVTQMGQEVILRCVPISNHLYFYWYRQILGQKVEFLVSFYNNEISEKSEIFDDQFSVERPDGSNFTLKIRSTKLEDSAMYFCASSESGTAMYEQYFGPGTRLTVT.

This chain connects TRBV4-2 to TRBJ2-1; 14 bases align to TRBD2. The CDR3 spans 17 residues. Germline assignment: CDR1 LGHNA and CDR2 YNFKEQ. V lost 4 bases, J lost 7 bases, and 9 bases stayed unmatched. CDR3 sequence reads: CASSRSGLAGGGNEQFF. The CDR3 coding sequence is TGTGCCAGCAGCCGGTCAGGACTAGCGGGAGGAGGGAATGAGCAGTTCTTC.

The genes are TRBV28 and TRBJ2-5; D possibly corresponds to TRBD1 (6 bases). Germline CDR1 and CDR2: MDHEN and SYDVKM. The CDR3 loop spans 15 amino acids. Trimming cost V 1 base and J 1 base, with 10 bases left between them. This CDR3 is CASSLLDSTQETQYF. Written as DNA, the CDR3 is TGTGCCAGCAGTTTATTGGACAGCACCCAAGAGACCCAGTACTTC.

The rearrangement joins TRBV4-1 to TRBJ2-1; possible D gene TRBD2, 5 bases. Trimming shortened V by 1 base and J by 7 bases, and 11 bases separated the two germline ends. The CDR3 spans 14 residues. Per germline, CDR1 MGHRA and CDR2 YSYEKL. The CDR3 DNA sequence: TGCGCCAGCAGCCAAGCTAACTCGGGAAATGAGCAGTTCTTC. Its translation is CASSQANSGNEQFF.

The chain's CDR3 is CASSLGGRGYTF. CDR3 nucleotide sequence: TGCGCCAGCAGCTTGGGAGGTCGGGGCTACACCTTC. The rearrangement links TRBV5-1 to TRBJ1-2; D call uncertain. Per germline, CDR1 SGHRS and CDR2 YFSETQ. Trimming pared 0 bases from V and 8 bases from J, leaving 8 bases between. The CDR3 has 12 residues.

This chain links TRBV5-4 with TRBJ1-5; TRBD1 might be the D (5 bases). The CDR3 runs 14 residues. From germline, CDR1 is SGHNT and CDR2 YYREEE (reference sequence). The V end lost 0 bases, the J end lost 6 bases, and 10 bases lay between the germline ends. The CDR3 DNA reads TGTGCCAGCAGCTTGGGACAGAGAGGTCAGCCCCAGCATTTT. It is translated as CASSLGQRGQPQHF.

The chain carries TRBV6-6 and TRBJ2-7, with TRBD2 identical over 12 bases. V shed 2 bases and J 5 bases; nucleotides not matched to a gene: 4. Germline V gene data show CDR1 as MNHNY and CDR2 as SVGAGI (reference sequence). CDR3 size: 15 residues. This chain's CDR3 is CASSYGTSGRHEQYF. Here the CDR3 DNA reads TGTGCCAGCAGTTACGGTACTAGCGGGAGGCACGAGCAGTACTTC.

This clone showed up just a few times. V and J are TRBV6-5 and TRBJ1-1; 7 bases are shared with TRBD1. After removal of 5 bases from V and 4 bases from J, the junction contained 7 bases not matched to a gene. Germline V gene data show CDR1 as MNHEY and CDR2 as SVGAGI. The CDR3 is 14 residues long. CDR3 DNA sequence: TGTGCCAGCAGTCGACAGGGCGGGTCCACTGAAGCTTTCTTT. The encoded protein is CASSRQGGSTEAFF.

The rearrangement links TRBV28 to TRBJ2-7, with D tentatively TRBD2 (5 bases). This CDR3 comprises 13 residues. V lost 7 bases and J 1 base, leaving 11 bases between the germline ends. Per the germline V gene, CDR1 is MDHEN and CDR2 is SYDVKM. CDR3 amino acids: CASIGSGSYEQYF. CDR3 nucleotides: TGTGCCAGCATCGGAAGCGGTTCCTACGAGCAGTACTTC.

This chain links TRBV7-7 with TRBJ2-2; D may be TRBD2 (5 bases). The CDR3 consists of 13 residues. V gave up 5 bases and J gave up 6 bases, with 10 bases separating them. Germline CDR1 is SSHAT and CDR2 is FNYEAQ (reference sequence). The CDR3 loop is CASSPKEAGELFF. CDR3 bases: TGTGCCAGCAGCCCCAAGGAGGCCGGGGAGCTGTTTTTT.

The chain's CDR3 is CASSYGQASSYEQYF. The CDR3 DNA reads as TGTGCCAGCAGTTACGGACAGGCCTCGTCGTACGAGCAGTACTTC. This chain connects TRBV6-5 to TRBJ2-7, with 7 positions matching TRBD1. Trimming cost V 2 bases and J 4 bases; bases outside gene matches: 8. The CDR3 extends over 15 amino acids. CDR1 and CDR2 (germline): MNHEY, SVGAGI.

This chain uses TRBV28 with TRBJ1-5; the D is unclear. The CDR3 extends over 18 amino acids. Trimming removed 5 bases from V and 1 base from J, with 21 bases in between. CDR1 MDHEN and CDR2 SYDVKM come from the germline V gene. The CDR3 DNA is TGTGCCAGCAGTACCGATAACCTAAGTCGGGGAAGCAATCAGCCCCAGCATTTT. It specifies CASSTDNLSRGSNQPQHF.

V usage is TRBV27 and J usage is TRBJ2-7, with 10 bases that match TRBD2. This CDR3 contains 13 residues. V was pared by 2 bases and J by 10 bases, with 5 bases of the junction left unmatched. Germline CDR1 reads MNHEY; CDR2 reads SMNVEV (reference sequence). The CDR3 is CASSLSLAGAQYF. Here the CDR3 DNA reads TGTGCCAGCAGTTTAAGTCTAGCGGGAGCTCAGTACTTC.